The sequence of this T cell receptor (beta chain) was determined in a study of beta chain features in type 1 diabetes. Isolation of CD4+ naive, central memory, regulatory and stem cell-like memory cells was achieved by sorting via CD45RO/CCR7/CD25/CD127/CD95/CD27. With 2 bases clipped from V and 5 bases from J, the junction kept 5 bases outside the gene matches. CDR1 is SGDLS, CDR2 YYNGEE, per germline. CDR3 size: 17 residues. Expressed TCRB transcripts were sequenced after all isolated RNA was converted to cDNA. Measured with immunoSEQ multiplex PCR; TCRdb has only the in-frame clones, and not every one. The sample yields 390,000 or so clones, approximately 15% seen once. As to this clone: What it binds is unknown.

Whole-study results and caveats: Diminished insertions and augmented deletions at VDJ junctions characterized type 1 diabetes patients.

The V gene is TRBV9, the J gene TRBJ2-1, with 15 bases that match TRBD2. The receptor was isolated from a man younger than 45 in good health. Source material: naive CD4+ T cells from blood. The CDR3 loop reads CASSVGLAGGSDNEQFF. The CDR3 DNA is TGTGCCAGCAGCGTGGGACTAGCGGGAGGTTCAGACAATGAGCAGTTCTTC.